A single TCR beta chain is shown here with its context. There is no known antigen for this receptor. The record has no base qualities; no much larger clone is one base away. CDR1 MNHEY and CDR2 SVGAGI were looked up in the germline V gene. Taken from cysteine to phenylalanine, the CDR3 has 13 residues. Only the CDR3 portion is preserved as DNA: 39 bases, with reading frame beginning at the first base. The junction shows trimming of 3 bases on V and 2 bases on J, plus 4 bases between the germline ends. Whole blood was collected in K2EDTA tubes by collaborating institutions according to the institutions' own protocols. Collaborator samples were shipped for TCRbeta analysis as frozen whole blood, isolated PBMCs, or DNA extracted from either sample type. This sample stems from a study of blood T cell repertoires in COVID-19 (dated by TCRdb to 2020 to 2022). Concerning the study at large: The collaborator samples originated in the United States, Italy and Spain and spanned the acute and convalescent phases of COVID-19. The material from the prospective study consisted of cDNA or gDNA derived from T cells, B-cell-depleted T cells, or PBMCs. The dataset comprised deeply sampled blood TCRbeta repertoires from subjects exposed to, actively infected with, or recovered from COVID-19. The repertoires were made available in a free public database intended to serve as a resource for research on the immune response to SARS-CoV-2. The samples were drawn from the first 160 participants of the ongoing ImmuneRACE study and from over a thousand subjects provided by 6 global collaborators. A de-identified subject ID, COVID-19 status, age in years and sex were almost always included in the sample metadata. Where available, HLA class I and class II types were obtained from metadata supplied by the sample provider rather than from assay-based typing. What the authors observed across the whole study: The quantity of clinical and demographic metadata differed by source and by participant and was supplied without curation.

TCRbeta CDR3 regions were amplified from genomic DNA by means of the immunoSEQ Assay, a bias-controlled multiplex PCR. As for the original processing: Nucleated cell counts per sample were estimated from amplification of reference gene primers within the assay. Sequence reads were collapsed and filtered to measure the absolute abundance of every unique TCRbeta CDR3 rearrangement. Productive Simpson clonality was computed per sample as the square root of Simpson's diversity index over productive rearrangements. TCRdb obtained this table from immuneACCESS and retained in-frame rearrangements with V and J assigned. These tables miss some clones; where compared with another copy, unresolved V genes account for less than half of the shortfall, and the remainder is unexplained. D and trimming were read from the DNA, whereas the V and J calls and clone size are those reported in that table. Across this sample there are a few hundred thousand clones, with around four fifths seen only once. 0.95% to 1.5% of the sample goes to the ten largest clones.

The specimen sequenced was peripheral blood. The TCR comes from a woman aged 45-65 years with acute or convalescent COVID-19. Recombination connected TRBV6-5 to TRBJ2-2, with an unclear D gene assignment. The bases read TGTGCCAGCAGTTATCTCAACACCGGGGAGCTGTTTTTT. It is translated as CASSYLNTGELFF.